One sample yielded the 22 T cell receptor beta chains listed below, sequenced in a study of regulatory T cells in long-lasting Graves disease. Time point here: persistent/refractory GD, antithyroid drugs over 5 years with positive TRAb. Making the TCR library involved RNA that had been extracted from PBMCs. Relying on iRepertoire HTBI primers and Arm-PCR of CDR3 regions, the team built TCR beta libraries. MiXCR was run by TCRdb on the multiplex PCR reads, yielding one entry per CDR3 protein. This table has roughly 400,000 distinct CDR3 sequences, 20% to 25% appearing once. The specimen was peripheral blood mononuclear cells (PBMCs), collected when the disease was refractory, from a patient treated with antithyroid drugs. These receptors were taken from a female donor with Graves disease.

This clonotype has just a few counts. CDR3 region: CSATGTSDETQYF. The CDR3 DNA reads as TGCAGTGCGACCGGGACTAGTGATGAGACCCAGTACTTC. This chain links TRBV20-1 with TRBJ2-5; the match to TRBD2 covers 8 bases. V lost 6 bases to trimming and J lost 5 bases; unmatched junction nucleotides: 8. The germline V gene has CDR1 DFQATT and CDR2 SNEGSKA (reference sequence). The CDR3 is made up of 13 amino acids.

This clonotype was seen many times. The chain uses TRBV20-1 and TRBJ2-4; D may be TRBD1 (6 bases). Germline V lookup: CDR1 DFQATT, CDR2 SNEGSKA (reference sequence). The CDR3 is made up of 13 amino acids. V lost 5 bases and J 1 base, leaving 9 bases between the germline ends. This CDR3 is CSAQRGAKNIQYF. CDR3 coding DNA: TGCAGTGCTCAAAGGGGGGCCAAAAACATTCAGTACTTC.

This clonotype has more than one count but fewer than ten. The rearrangement joins TRBV20-1 to TRBJ2-7, with a tentative D call TRBD1 (5 bases). CDR3 length: 12 amino acids. With 6 bases removed from V and 0 bases from J, the gap between germline ends came to 9 bases. CDR1 and CDR2 from the germline V gene are DFQATT and SNEGSKA (reference sequence). CDR3 bases: TGCAGTGCCCCGGACACCTCCTACGAGCAGTACTTC. Amino acids: CSAPDTSYEQYF.

This clonotype was counted at least ten times. The CDR3 here is CASIQDRSHQETQYF. CDR3 DNA: TGTGCCAGCATCCAGGACCGGTCTCACCAAGAGACCCAGTACTTC. The chain links TRBV12-3 or TRBV12-4 to TRBJ2-5; D gene ambiguous. This CDR3 has 15 amino acids. V was clipped by 7 bases and J by 0 bases, with 15 bases between them.

The V and J genes are TRBV6-1 and TRBJ2-7; D gene unclear. Trimming stripped 5 bases from V and 0 bases from J, with 5 bases between. Germline-derived CDR1 and CDR2 are MNHNS and SASEGT. This CDR3 has 12 residues. CDR3 residues: CASSKHSYEQYF. CDR3 sequence (DNA): TGTGCCAGCAGTAAGCACTCCTACGAGCAGTACTTC.

This clonotype has a count of ten or more. CDR3 loop: CASSRQGGRPQHF. In DNA form, the CDR3 reads TGTGCCAGCAGCCGACAGGGGGGGAGGCCCCAGCATTTT. The chain joins TRBV28 to TRBJ1-5, with 9 bases identical to TRBD1. Germline trimming cut 6 bases from V and 9 bases from J; bases unmatched to any gene: 6. From germline, CDR1 is MDHEN and CDR2 SYDVKM. CDR3 size: 13 residues. Supplemented by reference TRBV28 and TRBJ1-5, the full variable domain reads DVKVTQSSRYLVKRTGEKVFLECVQDMDHENMFWYRQDPGLGLRLIYFSYDVKMKEKGDIPEGYSVSREKKERFSLILESASTNQTSMYLCASSRQGGRPQHFGDGTRLSIL.

In regard to this clonotype: A much larger clonotype is one base distant, so this may be a read error. CDR3: CSAGGGGSETQYF. As DNA, the CDR3 is TGCAGCGCCGGAGGGGGGGGGTCAGAGACCCAGTACTTC. V is TRBV29-1 and J is TRBJ2-5, with a possible D match to TRBD2 (7 bases). Trimming pared 7 bases from V and 4 bases from J, leaving 16 bases between. From germline, CDR1 is SQVTM and CDR2 ANQGSEA. This CDR3 is built from 13 residues.

This clonotype was seen at least ten times. The CDR3 DNA is TGTGCCAGCAGTACTCCGACTAGCGGGAGGGGTTCCTACGAGCAGTACTTC. Translating gives CASSTPTSGRGSYEQYF. This chain links TRBV27 with TRBJ2-7, with TRBD2 matching 14 bases. Germline V CDR1 and CDR2: MNHEY, SMNVEV (reference sequence). J gave up 1 base and V 5 bases, and 7 bases lay outside the gene matches. The CDR3 sequence is 17 residues long.

V gene TRBV7-9 combines with J gene TRBJ1-1, with D tentatively TRBD1 (5 bases). Germline CDR1 reads SEHNR; CDR2 reads FQNEAQ (reference sequence). This CDR3 has 15 residues. Between the trimmed V and J ends, which lost 2 bases and 1 base, there was a span of 11 bases. CDR3 amino acids: CASSLHGTGNTEAFF. As DNA, the CDR3 is TGTGCCAGCAGCTTACATGGGACGGGGAACACTGAAGCTTTCTTT.

Note on this clonotype: Being one base from a much bigger clone, this may be a read error. The chain recombines TRBV7-3 with TRBJ1-2, with a possible D match to TRBD1 (5 bases). The CDR3 has 14 amino acids. CDR1 and CDR2 from the germline V gene are SGHTA and FQGTGA. V lost 5 bases, J lost 5 bases, and 15 bases lay in between. The CDR3 DNA follows: TGTGCCAGCAGCCCCCTAGGCAGGGCTTATGGCTACACCTTC. It yields the protein CASSPLGRAYGYTF.

This clonotype was counted many times. The rearrangement joins TRBV2 to TRBJ1-5; perhaps TRBD1 as D (5 bases). The CDR3 is 13 amino acids. Germline values: CDR1 SNHLY, CDR2 FYNNEI. Deletions cut 4 bases from V and 5 bases from J, with 9 bases between. The CDR3 DNA reads TGTGCCAGCAGTGTCCGGGGCCATCAGCCCCAGCATTTT. It is translated as CASSVRGHQPQHF.

The sample holds many counts of this clonotype. This chain joins TRBV20-1 and TRBJ2-7, with 15 nucleotides matching TRBD2. V was clipped by 6 bases and J by 4 bases; unmatched bases: 1. Per germline, CDR1 DFQATT and CDR2 SNEGSKA (reference sequence). CDR3 length equals 13 residues. CDR3 DNA: TGCAGTGCCGGGACTAGCGGGAGGTACGAGCAGTACTTC. Protein sequence: CSAGTSGRYEQYF.

J is TRBJ2-2 and V is TRBV28; TRBD2 matches 8 bases. The CDR3 totals 15 residues. Losses at the gene ends were 7 bases for V and 0 bases for J; bases not matched to a gene: 4. The germline CDR1 and CDR2 sequences are MDHEN and SYDVKM. The CDR3 DNA follows: TGTGCCAGCATATTAGCGGGAACGAACACCGGGGAGCTGTTTTTT. Residues: CASILAGTNTGELFF.

This chain connects TRBV9 to TRBJ2-5; maybe TRBD2 (6 bases). The CDR3 extends over 15 amino acids. Trimming left V 0 bases short and J 1 base short, with 10 bases between. CDR1 and CDR2 from the germline V gene are SGDLS and YYNGEE. Written as DNA, the CDR3 is TGTGCCAGCAGCGTAGGCGGTAGCGGCCAAGAGACCCAGTACTTC. Translated: CASSVGGSGQETQYF.

This clonotype was seen more than once but under ten times. This chain joins TRBV5-4 and TRBJ1-2, with 8 bases that match TRBD1. The CDR3 runs 15 residues. The trim removed 4 bases at V and 5 bases at J, leaving 10 bases unmatched. Per the germline V gene, CDR1 is SGHNT and CDR2 is YYREEE (reference sequence). DNA of the CDR3: TGTGCCAGCAGCCCACCGGCCGACAGGGGTTATGGCTACACCTTC. Its protein product is CASSPPADRGYGYTF.

This clonotype was detected only a few times. A clone one base away is much larger, so this may be a read error. This chain uses TRBV24-1 with TRBJ1-1; D unclear. The germline CDR1 and CDR2 sequences are KGHDR and SFDVKD. The CDR3 is made up of 12 amino acids. V was pared by 5 bases and J by 1 base, with 4 bases between. The chain's CDR3 is CATSAPNTEAFF. The CDR3 DNA reads TGTGCCACCAGTGCACCGAACACTGAAGCTTTCTTT.

The chain has TRBV7-6 and TRBJ2-3, with D hard to call. Trimming removed 4 bases from V and 5 bases from J, with 7 bases in between. The CDR3 spans 12 residues. Germline values: CDR1 SGHVS, CDR2 FNYEAQ. The CDR3 region has the DNA TGTGCCAGCAGCTCGTCTGGAGATACGCAGTATTTT. Translating it yields CASSSSGDTQYF.

This clonotype came up many times. J is TRBJ1-2 and V is TRBV19; 7 bases line up with TRBD1. Germline CDR1 is LNHDA and CDR2 is SQIVND (reference sequence). The junction had 7 bases not matched to a gene; V was cut back by 5 bases and J by 7 bases. The CDR3 totals 13 residues. This CDR3 reads CASSPATGTGYTF. The CDR3 bases are TGTGCCAGTAGTCCCGCGACAGGGACTGGCTACACCTTC. The variable domain in full, with the rest retrieved from reference TRBV19 and TRBJ1-2, is DGGITQSPKYLFRKEGQNVTLSCEQNLNHDAMYWYRQDPGQGLRLIYYSQIVNDFQKGDIAEGYSVSREKKESFPLTVTSAQKNPTAFYLCASSPATGTGYTFGSGTRLTVV.

This rearrangement joins TRBV10-3 to TRBJ2-1, with TRBD1 identical over 7 bases. Germline CDR1 is ENHRY and CDR2 is SYGVKD. The junction had 6 bases not matched to a gene; V was cut back by 3 bases and J by 4 bases. The CDR3 runs to 15 residues. Here the CDR3 DNA reads TGTGCCATCAGTGACCGGACAGGCGCATACAATGAGCAGTTCTTC. Its translation: CAISDRTGAYNEQFF.

This clonotype was seen ten or more times. The chain links TRBV20-1 to TRBJ2-5, with 11 bases that match TRBD2. The germline CDR1 and CDR2 sequences are DFQATT and SNEGSKA (reference sequence). CDR3 length: 14 amino acids. J gave up 4 bases and V 6 bases, and 7 bases lay outside the gene matches. The CDR3 here is CSADTSGRRETQYF. CDR3 in DNA: TGCAGTGCAGACACTAGCGGGAGAAGAGAGACCCAGTACTTC.

This clonotype was seen at least ten times. The CDR3 DNA sequence: TGTGCCAGCAGCCACCTAGAGAACTACGAGCAGTACTTC. This encodes CASSHLENYEQYF. The gene calls are TRBV12-3 or TRBV12-4 and TRBJ2-7; no firm D call. The CDR3 consists of 13 residues. Trimming took off 6 bases at V and 3 bases at J, with 12 bases between the two ends.

In its sample, this clonotype was seen a few times. The V call is TRBV6-1, the J call TRBJ2-1, with 11 positions matching TRBD2. V lost 8 bases to trimming and J lost 4 bases; unmatched junction nucleotides: 7. Germline lookup yields CDR1 MNHNS and CDR2 SASEGT. The CDR3 is made up of 15 amino acids. CDR3 amino acids: CASGRLAGNYNEQFF. The CDR3 bases are TGTGCCAGCGGGAGACTAGCGGGGAATTACAATGAGCAGTTCTTC.